This T cell receptor (beta chain) emerged from a study of memory B cells and T cells in multiple sclerosis. With 3 bases clipped from V and 4 bases from J, the junction kept 2 bases outside the gene matches. The germline CDR1 and CDR2 sequences are WNHNN and SYGVQD (reference sequence). The CDR3 length is 16 residues. The method was immunoSEQ multiplex PCR; TCRdb's version includes in-frame clones alone and lacks a portion of them. This table has 9,000 to 15,000 clones, 80% to 90% appearing once. Concerning this clone itself: No antigen is known for it.

Separate sequencing covered autoproliferating (CFSE-dim) and non-proliferating (CFSE-high) T cells from stimulus-free culture. Replicate wells were pooled after approximately seven days of stimulus-free culture of 45 million to 50 million CFSE-labeled PBMCs. PBMCs were labeled with 0.45 to 0.6 uM CFSE and cultured without exogenous stimuli. Sequenced: PBMCs from blood kept in culture. V is TRBV10-1 and J is TRBJ2-2, with 13 bases identical to TRBD2. The origin of this receptor is a human donor with multiple sclerosis. In nucleotides, the CDR3 is TGCGCCAGCAGTGAAAGACTAGCGGGGGGCACCGGGGAGCTGTTTTTT. It encodes CASSERLAGGTGELFF.